Listed here are 32 T cell receptor beta chains from one sample, sequenced in a study of regulatory T cells in long-lasting Graves disease. CDR3-region Arm-PCR and iRepertoire HTBI primers produced the TCR beta libraries. A single record per CDR3 protein comes from TCRdb applying MiXCR to the multiplex PCR reads. The sample contains about 660,000 distinct CDR3 sequences, 30% of which appear only once. Regarding time point: persistent/refractory GD, antithyroid drugs over 5 years with positive TRAb. Extracted PBMC RNA gave rise to the TCR library. Sequences were derived from peripheral blood mononuclear cells (PBMCs), sampled when the disease was refractory, from a patient treated with antithyroid drugs. These receptors all stem from a female donor with Graves disease.

The V gene is TRBV6-2 or TRBV6-3, the J gene TRBJ1-1; 8 positions agree with TRBD1. The germline CDR1 and CDR2 sequences are MNHEY and SVGEGT. The CDR3 extends over 13 amino acids. J gave up 10 bases and V 5 bases, and 9 bases lay outside the gene matches. CDR3 sequence (DNA): TGTGCCAGCAGTAACCGACAGGGGATGGGAGCTTTCTTT. Its translation is CASSNRQGMGAFF.

Many counts were recorded for this clonotype. This chain joins TRBV6-1 and TRBJ1-5; no reliable D call. The germline V gene has CDR1 MNHNS and CDR2 SASEGT. The CDR3 totals 16 residues. Trimming pared 7 bases from V and 6 bases from J, leaving 22 bases between. Written as DNA, the CDR3 is TGTGCCAGCATACAAATGGAGTCGGGAGGAAGTCAGCCCCAGCATTTT. This codes for CASIQMESGGSQPQHF.

The chain couples TRBV19 to TRBJ1-5, with 7 bases lining up with TRBD1. The germline gives CDR1 LNHDA, CDR2 SQIVND (reference sequence). The CDR3 has 14 amino acids. Unmatched junction bases numbered 7, after V lost 4 bases and J lost 7 bases. The CDR3 here is CASSNQGGGQPQHF. As DNA, the CDR3 is TGTGCCAGTAGTAATCAGGGGGGCGGGCAGCCCCAGCATTTT. Drawing the rest from reference TRBV19 and TRBJ1-5, the complete variable domain is DGGITQSPKYLFRKEGQNVTLSCEQNLNHDAMYWYRQDPGQGLRLIYYSQIVNDFQKGDIAEGYSVSREKKESFPLTVTSAQKNPTAFYLCASSNQGGGQPQHFGDGTRLSIL.

Of note for this clonotype: This may come from a read error, since a much larger clone is one base off. The chain links TRBV28 to TRBJ1-2, with TRBD1 matching 9 bases. This CDR3 region has 16 residues. Germline CDR1 is MDHEN and CDR2 is SYDVKM. The trim removed 4 bases at V and 3 bases at J, leaving 9 bases unmatched. The CDR3 DNA sequence: TGTGCCAGCAGTTCTTTGGGTTGGACAGGGGACTATGGCTACACCTTC. Encoded protein: CASSSLGWTGDYGYTF.

The table lists this clonotype with many counts. This chain joins TRBV2 and TRBJ1-1; 8 nucleotides align to TRBD1. J lost 6 bases, V lost 7 bases, and 10 bases had no gene match. Germline V lookup: CDR1 SNHLY, CDR2 FYNNEI. The CDR3 has 14 residues. CDR3 nucleotide sequence: TGTGCCAGCAAGAAAGGGCAGGGGGCCCCTGAAGCTTTCTTT. This gives the protein CASKKGQGAPEAFF.

In its sample, this clonotype was seen many times. This sequence joins TRBV11-2 and TRBJ2-2; no clear D gene. Looked up from germline, CDR1 is SGHAT and CDR2 is FQNNGV. V lost 1 base to trimming and J lost 2 bases, with 20 bases between them. The CDR3 is 19 residues long. CDR3: CASSLGHYSKTTNTGELFF. The CDR3, as DNA: TGTGCCAGCAGCTTAGGCCACTACAGCAAAACTACTAACACCGGGGAGCTGTTTTTT.

This clonotype showed up many times. This chain uses TRBV12-3 or TRBV12-4 with TRBJ1-1; 10 positions match TRBD1. This CDR3 is built from 15 residues. V was pared by 6 bases and J by 3 bases, with 7 bases of the junction left unmatched. CDR3 amino acids: CASSPTGTGDTEAFF. In nucleotides, the CDR3 is TGTGCCAGCAGCCCCACCGGGACAGGGGACACTGAAGCTTTCTTT.

The J gene is TRBJ1-5, the V gene TRBV20-1; no firm D call. V lost 1 base and J 0 bases, leaving 10 bases between the germline ends. Germline V gene data show CDR1 as DFQATT and CDR2 as SNEGSKA (reference sequence). The CDR3 covers 15 residues. CDR3 in DNA: TGCAGTGCTAGAGTGGATAGTTATAGCAATCAGCCCCAGCATTTT. Translated, it gives CSARVDSYSNQPQHF.

This clonotype was counted ten times or more. This sequence joins TRBV28 and TRBJ1-2; D may be TRBD1 (5 bases). The V end was cut by 6 bases, the J end by 2 bases, with 25 bases between. Germline V gene data show CDR1 as MDHEN and CDR2 as SYDVKM. CDR3 length: 18 amino acids. The CDR3 spells CASRWKGQTSRANYGYTF. For the CDR3, the DNA is TGTGCCAGCAGGTGGAAGGGGCAGACCTCTCGGGCGAACTATGGCTACACCTTC.

The V gene is TRBV12-3 or TRBV12-4, the J gene TRBJ1-1; TRBD1 matches at 9 bases. The CDR3 has 14 amino acids. J lost 7 bases, V lost 7 bases, and 10 bases had no gene match. CDR3 sequence (DNA): TGTGCCAGCAACCCCGGGACAGGGATTAGTGAAGCTTTCTTT. Protein sequence: CASNPGTGISEAFF.

V is TRBV4-1 and J is TRBJ1-2, with D possibly being TRBD1 (5 bases). V dropped 0 bases and J dropped 3 bases, with 14 bases sitting between them. The CDR3 sequence is 16 residues long. Germline V gene lookup returns CDR1 MGHRA and CDR2 YSYEKL. In nucleotides, the CDR3 is TGCGCCAGCAGCCAAGATCTGAGGGGTAGATACTATGGCTACACCTTC. Translating gives CASSQDLRGRYYGYTF.

About this clonotype: Given a much more abundant clone one base away, this may be a read error. The final CDR3 position lacks the conserved phenylalanine or tryptophan, pointing to a likely read error. V and J are TRBV2 and TRBJ2-1, with 8 bases identical to TRBD2. This CDR3 contains 16 residues. V was pared by 6 bases and J by 0 bases, with 7 bases of the junction left unmatched. CDR1 SNHLY and CDR2 FYNNEI come from the germline V gene. DNA for the CDR3: TGTGCCAGCAGGGTAGCGGGATGGAGCTCCTACAATGAGCAGTTCCTC. Its protein product is CASRVAGWSSYNEQFL.

A few counts support this clonotype. The V and J genes are TRBV28 and TRBJ2-5, with D possibly being TRBD2 (6 bases). The CDR3 contains 14 residues. V was shortened by 6 bases and J by 3 bases, with 14 bases between the two germline ends. The germline CDR1 and CDR2 sequences are MDHEN and SYDVKM. The CDR3 is CASSRGAGKETQYF. CDR3 DNA sequence: TGTGCCAGCAGCCGCGGGGCGGGAAAAGAGACCCAGTACTTC.

In this sample, this clonotype turned up many times. The J gene is TRBJ1-1, the V gene TRBV6-2 or TRBV6-3; D is perhaps TRBD1 (6 bases). This CDR3 has 15 amino acids. CDR1 and CDR2 from the germline V gene are MNHEY and SVGEGT. V dropped 0 bases and J dropped 10 bases, with 18 bases sitting between them. DNA for the CDR3: TGTGCCAGCAGTTACTCGGGGGCAGGGGTAGAACGAGCTTTCTTT. Translated: CASSYSGAGVERAFF.

This chain joins TRBV7-9 and TRBJ1-1; unclear D gene. Germline lookup yields CDR1 SEHNR and CDR2 FQNEAQ (reference sequence). V was pared by 0 bases and J by 10 bases, with 12 bases between. CDR3 length equals 13 residues. The CDR3 coding sequence is TGTGCCAGCAGCTTAGCTTCGGGGTCCGGAGCTTTCTTT. This sequence encodes CASSLASGSGAFF. The complete variable domain, with remaining parts taken from reference TRBV7-9 and TRBJ1-1, reads DTGVSQNPRHKITKRGQNVTFRCDPISEHNRLYWYRQTLGQGPEFLTYFQNEAQLEKSRLLSDRFSAERPKGSFSTLEIQRTEQGDSAMYLCASSLASGSGAFFGQGTRLTVV.

This clonotype was seen only a few times. The chain joins TRBV11-2 to TRBJ1-4; D remains ambiguous. The V gene lost 1 base and the J gene lost 11 bases, with 17 bases spanning the gap. Germline loops: CDR1 SGHAT, CDR2 FQNNGV. The CDR3 loop spans 15 amino acids. The CDR3 loop is CASSLAGGPVGKLFF. Here the CDR3 DNA reads TGTGCCAGCAGCTTAGCGGGCGGCCCCGTCGGGAAACTGTTTTTT.

This sequence joins TRBV7-2 and TRBJ1-2; D is unresolved. Trimming took off 5 bases at V and 8 bases at J, with 18 bases between the two ends. The CDR3 loop spans 14 amino acids. Germline lookup yields CDR1 SGHTA and CDR2 FQGNSA. CDR3 amino acids: CASSPDASQRGYTF. In nucleotides, the CDR3 is TGTGCCAGCAGCCCAGACGCCTCTCAGCGGGGCTACACCTTC.

This clonotype has a handful of counts. The J gene is TRBJ1-2, the V gene TRBV7-9; D remains unclear. The V end lost 1 base, the J end lost 4 bases, and 7 bases lay between the germline ends. The CDR3 is made up of 13 amino acids. CDR1 and CDR2 (germline): SEHNR, FQNEAQ (reference sequence). The CDR3 is CASSLVVGYGYTF. The CDR3 DNA sequence: TGTGCCAGCAGCTTAGTCGTGGGCTATGGCTACACCTTC.

The chain links TRBV5-5 to TRBJ2-7, with 7 bases lining up with TRBD2. Germline-derived CDR1 and CDR2 are SGHKS and YYEKEE (reference sequence). Trimming at V came to 0 bases and at J to 3 bases, leaving 9 bases not matched to a gene. CDR3 size: 16 residues. In DNA, the CDR3 is TGTGCCAGCAGCTTGGGGATAGGTCTAGCGGACTACGAGCAGTACTTC. Its protein product is CASSLGIGLADYEQYF.

The chain employs TRBV5-1 and TRBJ1-2; D is perhaps TRBD1 (6 bases). Germline V lookup: CDR1 SGHRS, CDR2 YFSETQ. V was pared by 4 bases and J by 10 bases, with 23 bases between. The CDR3 extends over 15 amino acids. CDR3 bases: TGCGCCAGCAGCGACTACCCAGGGGCCCCTATAGACTACACCTTC. It yields the protein CASSDYPGAPIDYTF.

This sequence joins TRBV15 and TRBJ1-3; D is unresolved. Trimming shortened V by 5 bases and J by 4 bases, and 15 bases separated the two germline ends. This CDR3 contains 15 residues. Germline V gene sequence: CDR1 LNHNV, CDR2 YYDKDF (reference sequence). Written as DNA, the CDR3 is TGTGCCACCAGCGCCGACAATATCTCGGGAAACACCATATATTTT. Its translation: CATSADNISGNTIYF. The full variable domain, with the rest looked up from reference TRBV15 and TRBJ1-3, is DAMVIQNPRYQVTQFGKPVTLSCSQTLNHNVMYWYQQKSSQAPKLLFHYYDKDFNNEADTPDNFQSRRPNTSFCFLDIRSPGLGDTAMYLCATSADNISGNTIYFGEGSWLTVV.

Only one count was recorded for this clonotype. The chain recombines TRBV9 with TRBJ1-1, with 7 bases identical to TRBD1. Unmatched junction bases numbered 13, after V lost 4 bases and J lost 7 bases. CDR3 length equals 15 residues. The germline CDR1 and CDR2 sequences are SGDLS and YYNGEE. CDR3: CASSILQQGRGEAFF. In DNA form, the CDR3 reads TGTGCCAGCAGCATACTACAACAGGGGCGAGGTGAAGCTTTCTTT.

The chain is built from TRBV13 and TRBJ2-5, with 8 nucleotides matching TRBD2. CDR1 and CDR2 from the germline V gene are PRHDT and FYEKMQ (reference sequence). There are 14 residues in the CDR3. Trimming took 8 bases from V and 2 from J; bases not matched to a gene: 7. DNA for the CDR3: TGTGCCAGCCGAGACACTAGCGGACAAGAGACCCAGTACTTC. This codes for CASRDTSGQETQYF.

The chain couples TRBV5-1 to TRBJ1-2; tentative D call: TRBD1 (5 bases). CDR1 and CDR2 from the germline V gene are SGHRS and YFSETQ. This CDR3 region has 13 residues. Trimming took off 0 bases at V and 12 bases at J, with 15 bases between the two ends. The CDR3 DNA is TGCGCCAGCAGCTTGGCCATGGAAGGGGCGCACACCTTC. Its protein is CASSLAMEGAHTF.

This clonotype was seen more than once but under ten times. V is TRBV19 and J is TRBJ1-2, with a possible D match to TRBD1 (5 bases). V was shortened by 6 bases and J by 6 bases, with 11 bases between the two germline ends. Germline V lookup: CDR1 LNHDA, CDR2 SQIVND (reference sequence). The CDR3 loop spans 12 amino acids. The DNA of the CDR3 is TGTGCCAGTAGCGGAGGGGCTGATGGCTACACCTTC. Its protein is CASSGGADGYTF.

This clonotype was recorded a few times. The chain links TRBV12-3 or TRBV12-4 to TRBJ1-5, with TRBD1 matching 7 bases. This CDR3 is 17 amino acids long. V shed 4 bases and J 0 bases; nucleotides not matched to a gene: 9. The CDR3 DNA is TGTGCCAGCAGTTCCCCAGGGGGGGTTGATAGCAATCAGCCCCAGCATTTT. It encodes CASSSPGGVDSNQPQHF.

This chain links TRBV3-1 with TRBJ2-7, with TRBD2 identical over 10 bases. The V gene end was trimmed by 1 base and the J gene end by 4 bases; junction bases not matched to a gene: 4. CDR1 and CDR2 (germline): LGHDT, YNNKEL (reference sequence). This CDR3 has 15 residues. DNA of the CDR3: TGTGCCAGCAGCCAAGCTAGCGGGAGAGGTTACGAGCAGTACTTC. Its protein product is CASSQASGRGYEQYF.

The rearrangement links TRBV10-3 to TRBJ2-3; D is unclear. V lost 11 bases and J 0 bases, leaving 12 bases between the germline ends. The germline gives CDR1 ENHRY, CDR2 SYGVKD. The CDR3 is made up of 13 amino acids. The CDR3 reads CAGRPSSTDTQYF. Here the CDR3 DNA reads TGTGCCGGTCGACCCTCTAGCACAGATACGCAGTATTTT.

This clonotype has just a few counts. The chain joins TRBV30 to TRBJ2-5; 7 bases line up with TRBD2. CDR3 length: 15 residues. V was clipped by 3 bases and J by 6 bases; unmatched bases: 13. The germline V gene has CDR1 GTSNPN and CDR2 SVGIG (reference sequence). The CDR3 DNA reads as TGTGCCTGGAGGGGTGTAGCGGCAGCGGGGAAGACCCAGTACTTC. It translates to CAWRGVAAAGKTQYF. Variable domain in full (rest from reference TRBV30 and TRBJ2-5): SQTIHQWPATLVQPVGSPLSLECTVEGTSNPNLYWYRQAAGRGLQLLFYSVGIGQISSEVPQNLSASRPQDRQFILSSKKLLLSDSGFYLCAWRGVAAAGKTQYFGPGTRLLVL.

This clonotype occurred once. The chain carries TRBV7-3 and TRBJ2-6; D possibly uses TRBD1 or TRBD2 (6 bases each). The V gene lost 1 base and the J gene lost 12 bases, with 13 bases spanning the gap. In germline, CDR1 is SGHTA, CDR2 FQGTGA. CDR3 size: 14 residues. The CDR3 nucleotides read TGTGCCAGCAGCTTAAACGGGGGCCCCTCCGTCCTGACTTTC. It specifies CASSLNGGPSVLTF.

The CDR3 spells CASSLGAGDYTYEQYF. The CDR3 DNA reads as TGTGCCAGCAGCTTAGGGGCAGGGGACTATACCTACGAGCAGTACTTC. The rearrangement uses TRBV11-3 and TRBJ2-7; D may be TRBD2 (7 bases). Germline values: CDR1 SGHNT, CDR2 YENEEA. V lost 1 base and J lost 2, with 15 bases in between. The CDR3 extends over 16 amino acids.

Of note for this clonotype: Mismatch with germline at one junction end may stem from a read error. The chain uses TRBV20-1 and TRBJ2-2; the D gene is possibly TRBD2 (5 bases). Per the germline V gene, CDR1 is DFQATT and CDR2 is SNEGSKA (reference sequence). CDR3 length: 14 residues. CDR3 region: CSAVPGNWAGKLFF. In nucleotides, the CDR3 is TGCAGTGCTGTTCCGGGAAATTGGGCCGGGAAGCTGTTTTTT.